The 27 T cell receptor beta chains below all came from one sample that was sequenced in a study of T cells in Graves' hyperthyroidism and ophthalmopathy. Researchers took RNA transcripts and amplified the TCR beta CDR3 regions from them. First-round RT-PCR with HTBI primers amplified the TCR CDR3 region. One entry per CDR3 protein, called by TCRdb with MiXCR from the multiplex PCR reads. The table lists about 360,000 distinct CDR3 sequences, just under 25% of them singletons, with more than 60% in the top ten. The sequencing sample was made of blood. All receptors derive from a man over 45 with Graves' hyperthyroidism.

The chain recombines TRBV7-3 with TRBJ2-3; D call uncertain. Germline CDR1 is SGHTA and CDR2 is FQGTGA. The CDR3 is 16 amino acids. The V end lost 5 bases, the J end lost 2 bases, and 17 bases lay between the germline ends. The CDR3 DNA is TGTGCCAGCAGCCCTGCTTGGGCAGGAAACACAGATACGCAGTATTTT. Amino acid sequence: CASSPAWAGNTDTQYF.

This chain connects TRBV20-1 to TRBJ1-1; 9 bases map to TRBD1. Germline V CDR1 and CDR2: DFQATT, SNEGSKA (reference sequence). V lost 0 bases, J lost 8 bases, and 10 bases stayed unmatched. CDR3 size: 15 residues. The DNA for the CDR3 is TGCAGTGCTAGAGACTCCGGGACAGGGAGTGCAGAAGCTTTCTTT. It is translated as CSARDSGTGSAEAFF.

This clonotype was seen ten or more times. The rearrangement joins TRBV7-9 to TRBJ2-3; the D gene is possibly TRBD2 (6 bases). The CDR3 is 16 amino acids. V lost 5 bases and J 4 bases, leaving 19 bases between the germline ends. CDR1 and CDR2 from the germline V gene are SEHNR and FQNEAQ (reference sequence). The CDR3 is CASSPLWRGEPDTQYF. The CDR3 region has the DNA TGTGCCAGCAGCCCCCTGTGGCGGGGAGAACCAGATACGCAGTATTTT.

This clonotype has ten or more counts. The CDR3, as DNA: TGTGCCAGCAGCGGCGGGACCTTTAGCACTGAAGCTTTCTTT. Its translation: CASSGGTFSTEAFF. The chain links TRBV7-9 to TRBJ1-1, with D tentatively TRBD1 (5 bases). The CDR3 runs 14 residues. V was shortened by 5 bases and J by 4 bases, with 14 bases between the two germline ends. Germline CDR1 is SEHNR and CDR2 is FQNEAQ (reference sequence).

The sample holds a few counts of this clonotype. The CDR3 here is CASSRSRTGNEKLFF. In nucleotides, the CDR3 is TGTGCCAGCTCACGATCCCGGACAGGGAATGAAAAACTGTTTTTT. The chain has TRBV18 and TRBJ1-4; 8 nucleotides align to TRBD1. Germline loops: CDR1 KGHSH, CDR2 LQKENI. The junction had 6 bases not matched to a gene; V was cut back by 4 bases and J by 5 bases. CDR3 length: 15 amino acids.

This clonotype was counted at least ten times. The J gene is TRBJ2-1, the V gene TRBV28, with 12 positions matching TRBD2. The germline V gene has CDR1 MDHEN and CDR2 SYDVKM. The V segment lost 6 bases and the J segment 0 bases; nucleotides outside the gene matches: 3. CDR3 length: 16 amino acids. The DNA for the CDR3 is TGTGCCAGCAGCAGACTAGCGGGAGCCTCCTACAATGAGCAGTTCTTC. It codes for CASSRLAGASYNEQFF.

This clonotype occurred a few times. The CDR3 protein is CAWEQGTHEQYF. DNA for the CDR3: TGTGCCTGGGAACAGGGTACCCACGAGCAGTACTTC. This sequence joins TRBV30 and TRBJ2-7, with D maybe TRBD1 (6 bases). The CDR3 is 12 residues long. CDR1 and CDR2 (germline): GTSNPN, SVGIG (reference sequence). Trimming pared 5 bases from V and 5 bases from J, leaving 13 bases between.

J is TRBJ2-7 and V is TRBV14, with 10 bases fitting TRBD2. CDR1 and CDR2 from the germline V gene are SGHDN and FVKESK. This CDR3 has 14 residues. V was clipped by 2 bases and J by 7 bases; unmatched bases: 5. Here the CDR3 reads CASSQLAGVGEQYF. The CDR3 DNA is TGTGCCAGCAGCCAACTAGCGGGAGTGGGAGAGCAGTACTTC.

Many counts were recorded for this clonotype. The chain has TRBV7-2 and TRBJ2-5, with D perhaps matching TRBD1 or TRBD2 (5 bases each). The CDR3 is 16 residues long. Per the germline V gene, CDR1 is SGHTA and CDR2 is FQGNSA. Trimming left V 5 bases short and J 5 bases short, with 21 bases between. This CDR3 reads CASSPPPSGWGETQYF. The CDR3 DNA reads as TGTGCCAGCAGCCCCCCCCCGTCCGGCTGGGGGGAGACCCAGTACTTC.

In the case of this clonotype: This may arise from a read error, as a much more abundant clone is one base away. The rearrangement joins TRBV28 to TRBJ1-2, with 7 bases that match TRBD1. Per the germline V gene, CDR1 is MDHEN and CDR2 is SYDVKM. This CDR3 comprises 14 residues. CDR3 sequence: CTSFPGTANYGYTF. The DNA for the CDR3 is TGTACCAGTTTCCCCGGGACAGCTAACTATGGCTACACCTTC.

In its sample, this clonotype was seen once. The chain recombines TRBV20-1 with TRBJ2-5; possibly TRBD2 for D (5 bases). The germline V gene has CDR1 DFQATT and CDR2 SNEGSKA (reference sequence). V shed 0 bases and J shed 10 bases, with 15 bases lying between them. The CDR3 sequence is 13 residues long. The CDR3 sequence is CSAREWTVSDQYF. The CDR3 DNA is TGCAGTGCTAGAGAATGGACTGTGAGCGACCAGTACTTC.

CDR3 loop: CASSPIALNTEAFF. In DNA, the CDR3 is TGCGCCAGCAGCCCCATTGCTCTAAACACTGAAGCTTTCTTT. The chain has TRBV5-1 and TRBJ1-1; D ambiguous. Germline V gene sequence: CDR1 SGHRS, CDR2 YFSETQ. The CDR3 runs to 14 residues. V lost 4 bases and J lost 2, with 12 bases in between.

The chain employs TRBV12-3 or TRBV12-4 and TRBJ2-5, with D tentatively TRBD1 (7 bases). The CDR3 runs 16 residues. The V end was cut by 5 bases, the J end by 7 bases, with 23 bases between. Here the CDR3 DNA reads TGTGCCAGCAGTCCCCAGGCAGGGGGGCGAAGTGGGACCCAGTACTTC. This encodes CASSPQAGGRSGTQYF.

This CDR3 is CASSSRLAGGLVDTQYF. CDR3 coding DNA: TGTGCCAGCAGTTCCCGGCTAGCGGGAGGGCTTGTAGATACGCAGTATTTT. The chain couples TRBV27 to TRBJ2-3; the match to TRBD2 covers 12 bases. CDR1 is MNHEY, CDR2 SMNVEV, per germline (reference sequence). V lost 4 bases, J lost 5 bases, and 10 bases stayed unmatched. The CDR3 runs to 17 residues.

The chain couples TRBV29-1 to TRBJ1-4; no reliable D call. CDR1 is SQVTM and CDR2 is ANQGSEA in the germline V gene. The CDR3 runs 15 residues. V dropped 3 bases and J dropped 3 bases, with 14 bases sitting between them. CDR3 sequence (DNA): TGCAGCGTTGAGCTACCGGCCCCGGCTAATGAAAAACTGTTTTTT. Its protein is CSVELPAPANEKLFF.

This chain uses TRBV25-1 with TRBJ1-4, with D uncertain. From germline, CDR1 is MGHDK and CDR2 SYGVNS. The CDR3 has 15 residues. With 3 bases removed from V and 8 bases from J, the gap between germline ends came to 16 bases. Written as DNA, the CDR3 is TGTGCCAGCAGTGAGCTTACTCTACTGAGCGAAAAACTGTTTTTT. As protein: CASSELTLLSEKLFF.

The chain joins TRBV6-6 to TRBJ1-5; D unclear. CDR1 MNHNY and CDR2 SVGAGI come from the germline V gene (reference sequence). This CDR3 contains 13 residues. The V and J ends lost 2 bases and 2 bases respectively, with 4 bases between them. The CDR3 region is CASSYLRNQPQHF. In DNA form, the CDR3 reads TGTGCCAGCAGTTACCTCCGCAATCAGCCCCAGCATTTT.

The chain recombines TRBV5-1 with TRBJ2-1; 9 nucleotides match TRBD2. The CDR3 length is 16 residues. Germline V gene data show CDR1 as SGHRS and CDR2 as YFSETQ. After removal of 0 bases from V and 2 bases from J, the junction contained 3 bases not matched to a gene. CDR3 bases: TGCGCCAGCAGCTTGGTAGCGGGAGTGACCTACAATGAGCAGTTCTTC. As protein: CASSLVAGVTYNEQFF.

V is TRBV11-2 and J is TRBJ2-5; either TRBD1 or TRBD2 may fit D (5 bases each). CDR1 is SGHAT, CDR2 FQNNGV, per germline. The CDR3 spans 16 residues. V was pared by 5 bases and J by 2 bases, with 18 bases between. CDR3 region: CASSRSGTGNQETQYF. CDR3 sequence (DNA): TGTGCCAGCAGCAGATCCGGGACGGGCAATCAAGAGACCCAGTACTTC.

CDR3 sequence reads: CSARGRDSYLPLHF. The CDR3 DNA is TGCAGTGCTAGAGGCCGGGACAGTTACTTACCCCTCCACTTT. The chain carries TRBV20-1 and TRBJ1-6; TRBD1 matches 7 bases. The CDR3 totals 14 residues. Germline-derived CDR1 and CDR2 are DFQATT and SNEGSKA (reference sequence). V trimming: 1 base; J trimming: 12 bases; junction bases outside the gene matches: 9.

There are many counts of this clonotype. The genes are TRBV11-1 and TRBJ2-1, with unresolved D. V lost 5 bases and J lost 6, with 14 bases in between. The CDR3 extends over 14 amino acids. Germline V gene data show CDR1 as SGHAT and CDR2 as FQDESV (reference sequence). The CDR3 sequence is CASSLFLSGNEQFF. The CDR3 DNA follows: TGTGCCAGCAGCCTCTTTCTTAGTGGCAATGAGCAGTTCTTC. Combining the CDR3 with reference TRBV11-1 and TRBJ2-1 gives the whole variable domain EAEVAQSPRYKITEKSQAVAFWCDPISGHATLYWYRQILGQGPELLVQFQDESVVDDSQLPKDRFSAERLKGVDSTLKIQPAELGDSAMYLCASSLFLSGNEQFFGPGTRLTVL.

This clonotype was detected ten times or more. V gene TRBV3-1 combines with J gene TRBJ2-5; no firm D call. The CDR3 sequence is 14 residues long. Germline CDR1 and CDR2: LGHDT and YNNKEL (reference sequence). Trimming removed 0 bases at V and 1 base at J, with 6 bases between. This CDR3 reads CASSQDKFQETQYF. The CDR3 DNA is TGTGCCAGCAGCCAAGATAAGTTCCAAGAGACCCAGTACTTC.

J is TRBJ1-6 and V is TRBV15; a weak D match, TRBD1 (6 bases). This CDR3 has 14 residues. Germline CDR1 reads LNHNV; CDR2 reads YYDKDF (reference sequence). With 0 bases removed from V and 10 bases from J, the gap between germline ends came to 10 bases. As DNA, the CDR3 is TGTGCCACCAGCAGAGACAGGGGAGTATCACCCCTCCACTTT. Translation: CATSRDRGVSPLHF.

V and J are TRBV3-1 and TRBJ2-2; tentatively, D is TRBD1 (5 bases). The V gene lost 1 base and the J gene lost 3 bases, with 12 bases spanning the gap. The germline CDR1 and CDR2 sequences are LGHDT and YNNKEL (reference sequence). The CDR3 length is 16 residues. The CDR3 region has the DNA TGTGCCAGCAGCCAAGGTTTGGGGCCGTACACCGGGGAGCTGTTTTTT. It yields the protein CASSQGLGPYTGELFF.

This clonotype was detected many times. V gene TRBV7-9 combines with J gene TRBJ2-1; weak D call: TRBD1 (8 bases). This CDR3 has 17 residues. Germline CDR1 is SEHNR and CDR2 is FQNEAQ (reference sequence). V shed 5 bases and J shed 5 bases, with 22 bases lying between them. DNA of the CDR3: TGTGCCAGCAGCCAAACAGGGGGGGGACCATACAACAATGAGCAGTTCTTC. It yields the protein CASSQTGGGPYNNEQFF.

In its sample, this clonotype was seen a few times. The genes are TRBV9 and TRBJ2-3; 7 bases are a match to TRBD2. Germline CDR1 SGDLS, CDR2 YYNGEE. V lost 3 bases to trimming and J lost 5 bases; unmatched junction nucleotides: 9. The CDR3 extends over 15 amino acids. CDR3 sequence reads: CASSGKDGEGDTQYF. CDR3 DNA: TGTGCCAGCAGCGGCAAGGACGGGGAGGGAGATACGCAGTATTTT. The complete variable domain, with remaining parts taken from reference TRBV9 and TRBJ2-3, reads DSGVTQTPKHLITATGQRVTLRCSPRSGDLSVYWYQQSLDQGLQFLIQYYNGEERAKGNILERFSAQQFPDLHSELNLSSLELGDSALYFCASSGKDGEGDTQYFGPGTRLTVL.

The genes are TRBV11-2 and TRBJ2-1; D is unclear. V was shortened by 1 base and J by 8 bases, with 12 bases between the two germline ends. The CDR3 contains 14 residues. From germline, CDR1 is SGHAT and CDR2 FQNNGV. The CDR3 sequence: CASSLVIGSDEQFF. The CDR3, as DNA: TGTGCCAGCAGCTTAGTTATAGGGTCGGATGAGCAGTTCTTC.